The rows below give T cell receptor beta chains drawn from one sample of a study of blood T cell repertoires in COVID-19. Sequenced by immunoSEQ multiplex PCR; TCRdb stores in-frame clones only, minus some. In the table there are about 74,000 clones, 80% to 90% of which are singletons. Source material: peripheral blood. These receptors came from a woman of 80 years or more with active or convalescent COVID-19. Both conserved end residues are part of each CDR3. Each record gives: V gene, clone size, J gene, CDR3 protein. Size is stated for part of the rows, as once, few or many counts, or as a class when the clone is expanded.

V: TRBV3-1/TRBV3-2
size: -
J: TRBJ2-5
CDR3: CASSQAGRGRGETQYF

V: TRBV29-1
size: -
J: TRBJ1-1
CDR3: CSATSQGTEAFF

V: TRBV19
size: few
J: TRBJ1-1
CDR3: CASSTWTGGNTEAFF

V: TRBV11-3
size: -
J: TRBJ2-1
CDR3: CASSLIATNLNEQFF

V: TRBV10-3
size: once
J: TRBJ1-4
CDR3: CAIGGKGQNEKLFF

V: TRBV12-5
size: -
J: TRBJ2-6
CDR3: CASGSWGAGANVLTF

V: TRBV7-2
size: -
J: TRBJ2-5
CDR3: CASSLGLAGGQETQYF

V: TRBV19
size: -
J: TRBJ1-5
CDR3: CASSISGGGNQPQHF

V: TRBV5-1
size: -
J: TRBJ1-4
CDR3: CASSLEGTGNEKLFF

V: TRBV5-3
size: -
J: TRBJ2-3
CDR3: CARSLANTGQGPDTQYF

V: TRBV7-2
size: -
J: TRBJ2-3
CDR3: CASSPRSGRGYTDTQYF

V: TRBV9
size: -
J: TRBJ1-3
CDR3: CASSASGGNTIYF

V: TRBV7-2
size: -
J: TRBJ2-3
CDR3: CASTVRPSRADTQYF

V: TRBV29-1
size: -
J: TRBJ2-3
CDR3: CSVEARGDTQYF

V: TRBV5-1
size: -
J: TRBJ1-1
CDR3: CASSLTKTGGANTEAFF

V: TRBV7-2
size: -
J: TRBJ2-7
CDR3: CASSLAGTGVYEQYF

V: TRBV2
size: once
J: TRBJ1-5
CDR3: CASSEPGGGSNQPQHF

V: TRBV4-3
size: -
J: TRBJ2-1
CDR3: CASSRGPLAGGRNEQFF

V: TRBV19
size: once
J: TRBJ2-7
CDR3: CASSGRAYEQYF

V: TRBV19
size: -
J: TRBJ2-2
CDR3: CASSIIQGGTGELFF

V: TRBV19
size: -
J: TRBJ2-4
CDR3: CASSAGVDIQYF

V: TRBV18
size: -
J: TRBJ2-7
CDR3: CASSPTGTGGREQYF

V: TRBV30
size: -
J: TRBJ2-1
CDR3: CAWSGGTSDYNEQFF

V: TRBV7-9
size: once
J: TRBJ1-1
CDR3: CASSPHLKRGGWGTEAFF

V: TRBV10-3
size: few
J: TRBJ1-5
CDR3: CAIKGQGENQPQHF

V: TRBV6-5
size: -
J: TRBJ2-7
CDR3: CASSQSIRGEQYF

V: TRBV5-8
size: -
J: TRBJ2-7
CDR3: CASSAGQSTKQYF

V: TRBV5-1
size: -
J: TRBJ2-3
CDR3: CASSPGLAGWGTDTQYF

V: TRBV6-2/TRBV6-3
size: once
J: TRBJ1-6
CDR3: CASSYFTGGRLNSPLHF

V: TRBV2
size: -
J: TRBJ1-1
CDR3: CASSVWAGGAFF